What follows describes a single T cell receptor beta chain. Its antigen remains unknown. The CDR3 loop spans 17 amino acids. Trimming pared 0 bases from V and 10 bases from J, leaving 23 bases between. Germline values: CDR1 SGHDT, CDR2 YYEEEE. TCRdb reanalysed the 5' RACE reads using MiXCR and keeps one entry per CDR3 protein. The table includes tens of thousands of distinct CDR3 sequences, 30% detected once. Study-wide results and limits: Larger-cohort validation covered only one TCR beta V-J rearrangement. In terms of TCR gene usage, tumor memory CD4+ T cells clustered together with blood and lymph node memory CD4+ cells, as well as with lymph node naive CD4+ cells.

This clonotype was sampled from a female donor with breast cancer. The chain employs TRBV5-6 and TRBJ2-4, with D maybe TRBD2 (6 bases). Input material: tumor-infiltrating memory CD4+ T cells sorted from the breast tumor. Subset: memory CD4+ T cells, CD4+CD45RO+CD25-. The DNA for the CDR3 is TGTGCCAGCAGCTTGGCGACCCGGAGGGCCCCGGGCGGTATTCAGTACTTC. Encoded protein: CASSLATRRAPGGIQYF.